What follows are 5 T cell receptor beta chains derived from one specimen sequenced in a study of cytomegalovirus exposure and HLA in healthy donors. The PCR was carried out with 60 Vbeta primers and 13 Jbeta primers. The data were produced by immunoSEQ multiplex PCR, yet TCRdb's version contains in-frame clones alone and is incomplete. The sample has about 64,000 clones, around four fifths seen once. Source material: PBMCs. These receptors all come from a male donor in good health and CMV-seropositive.

The J gene is TRBJ2-3, the V gene TRBV5-8; possibly TRBD2 for D (5 bases). The germline V and J ends were trimmed by 4 bases and 2 bases, with 11 bases remaining between them. The germline V gene encodes CDR1 SGHTS and CDR2 YDEGEE. The CDR3 is 14 residues long. In DNA, the CDR3 is TGTGCCAGCAGCCCGCGGGTCACCACAGATACGCAGTATTTT. Protein: CASSPRVTTDTQYF.

The chain has TRBV11-2 and TRBJ2-7; D might be TRBD2 (8 bases). V was clipped by 10 bases and J by 2 bases, with 18 bases between them. The V gene's germline CDR1 is SGHAT and CDR2 FQNNGV. The CDR3 runs 14 residues. The CDR3 region is CATTGGDRAYEQYF. The CDR3 DNA follows: TGTGCCACCACGGGGGGGGACAGAGCCTACGAGCAGTACTTC.

This clone came up a few times. The chain is built from TRBV6-6 and TRBJ1-2; D perhaps matches TRBD1 (6 bases). CDR1 is MNHNY, CDR2 SVGAGI, per germline (reference sequence). V was trimmed by 6 bases and J by 3 bases, leaving 20 bases between them. CDR3 length equals 16 residues. The DNA for the CDR3 is TGTGCCAGCAGCCATAAAAACAGGGCGCCTGACTATGGCTACACCTTC. As protein: CASSHKNRAPDYGYTF.

This rearrangement joins TRBV7-9 to TRBJ2-2; perhaps TRBD1 as D (5 bases). The germline V and J ends were trimmed by 4 bases and 0 bases, with 6 bases remaining between them. This CDR3 contains 14 residues. Per the germline V gene, CDR1 is SEHNR and CDR2 is FQNEAQ (reference sequence). The CDR3 is CASSSTANTGELFF. The CDR3, as DNA: TGTGCCAGCAGCTCGACAGCGAACACCGGGGAGCTGTTTTTT.

This clone was detected only once. The chain links TRBV5-4 to TRBJ1-2, with D uncertain. Trimming shortened V by 0 bases and J by 2 bases, and 11 bases separated the two germline ends. CDR3 size: 15 residues. Germline V lookup: CDR1 SGHNT, CDR2 YYREEE (reference sequence). As DNA, the CDR3 is TGTGCCAGCAGCTTGGAGAGGAGTCTCAACTATGGCTACACCTTC. Encoded protein: CASSLERSLNYGYTF.